This TCR beta chain was sequenced during a study of siplizumab effects on memory and regulatory T cells (dated by TCRdb to about 2019). About the study as a whole: The effect of the anti-CD2 antibody siplizumab on alloreactive T-cell subsets was examined in allogeneic mixed lymphocyte reactions constructed from human PBMCs.

Sorted unstimulated T cells and proliferating T cells recovered from mixed lymphocyte reactions underwent TCRbeta CDR3 sequencing. Fresh whole blood from approximately 9 HLA-typed healthy donors was used to isolate PBMCs. Study-wide conclusions, independent of this receptor: For roughly 75-97% of proliferating CD4+ or CD8+ clones, no naive or memory phenotype could be assigned. Compared with memory T cells, unstimulated naive T cells appeared more diverse, and naive cells seemed to make a substantial contribution to the alloresponse. Because sequences below about 10^-5 frequency were poorly captured, only a minor fraction of alloreactive clones could be mapped to unstimulated subsets. The cumulative frequency of alloreactive sequences traceable to unstimulated CD4+ memory T cells was significantly reduced by siplizumab. In reactions with siplizumab, an average of 68.8% of mappable alloreactive CD4+ clones were Treg-derived, compared with 25% to 30% in control reactions. The suppressive function of proliferating Tregs from siplizumab cultures was not functionally confirmed.

Receptor amplification or capture employed the immunoSEQ multiplex PCR assay. Each sample had around 100,000 TCR templates assayed by the deep sequencing platform. Genomic DNA extracted from sorted T cells was used for TCRbeta CDR3 sequencing. In the original analysis: The R programming language was used for clonal analysis of the TCRbeta CDR3 data. Unstimulated samples were compared with post-reaction CFSE-low samples to define alloreactive CD4+ and CD8+ clones. By matching sequences to the repertoires of sorted unstimulated Treg and non-Treg cells, each alloreactive CD4+ clone was assigned a regulatory or non-regulatory origin. Imported from immuneACCESS, the table was reduced by TCRdb to in-frame sequences with V and J called. These copies leave out some clones; in studies compared against another copy, an unresolved V gene accounts for under half, and the cause of the remainder is not known. That table supplies the V and J calls and clone size; D and trimming were determined from the DNA. For this sample there are fewer than 80,000 clones; 90% to 95% appear just once. The ten largest account for 4.5% to 6.5% of the sample.

V and J are trimmed by 2 bases and 7 bases, and the gene matches miss 5 bases of the junction. From cysteine to phenylalanine, the CDR3 is 14 amino acids long. The sequence is cut down to CDR3 DNA, 42 bases in frame from base 1. CDR1 and CDR2 are read off the germline V gene as MNHEY and SVGAGI. Comments on this clone: Its antigen is unknown. Qualities for individual bases were not recorded, and no much larger clone is one base off.

The sequence came from a human donor in good health. The specimen was CD8+ T cells sorted from blood. In this chain, TRBV6-5 is recombined with TRBJ1-5, and 7 junctional nucleotides match TRBD1. The DNA reads as follows: TGTGCCAGCAGTTACAGGACAGGCGGCCAGCCCCAGCATTTT. This gives the protein CASSYRTGGQPQHF.